A selection of T cell receptor beta chains follows, all from one sample in a study of beta chain features in type 1 diabetes. Here immunoSEQ multiplex PCR was the method, and the copy in TCRdb shows in-frame clones only, minus some. The table has 350,000 or so clones, about 20% seen once; the top ten hold 0.044%. The sequenced material came from naive CD4+ T cells from blood. These receptors all stem from a woman between 18 and 29 years old in good health. The CDR3 runs from the conserved cysteine through the conserved F or W. The D gene is left open where the match is weak. The size field is filled for only some rows; it gives once, few, many or a size class.

V	D	size	J	CDR3	DNA
TRBV2	.	.	TRBJ2-2	CASRGGGELFF	TGTGCCAGCAGGGGGGGAGGGGAGCTGTTTTTT
TRBV19	TRBD1	.	TRBJ1-1	CASSTGTGPVAEAFF	TGTGCCAGTAGTACTGGGACAGGGCCCGTCGCTGAAGCTTTCTTT
TRBV18	.	few	TRBJ1-1	CASSPSAGTMNTEAFF	TGTGCCAGCTCACCCTCCGCTGGGACTATGAACACTGAAGCTTTCTTT
TRBV30	.	.	TRBJ2-7	CAWRSRQSYEQYF	TGTGCCTGGCGCAGTAGACAGTCCTACGAGCAGTACTTC
TRBV19	TRBD1	.	TRBJ2-7	CASSIGTGSYEQYF	TGTGCCAGTAGTATCGGGACAGGGTCCTACGAGCAGTACTTC
TRBV19	.	.	TRBJ2-2	CASSITGRVGELFF	TGTGCCAGTAGTATAACAGGGAGAGTAGGGGAGCTGTTTTTT
TRBV5-6	TRBD2	.	TRBJ2-7	CASSLFGGAPSEQYF	TGTGCCAGCAGCTTGTTCGGGGGGGCTCCAAGCGAGCAGTACTTC
TRBV5-4	.	.	TRBJ2-7	CASSHPGTTSYEQYF	TGTGCCAGCAGTCACCCGGGAACCACGTCCTACGAGCAGTACTTC
TRBV2	TRBD1	.	TRBJ2-1	CASGQVSSYNEQFF	TGTGCCAGCGGACAGGTGAGCTCCTACAATGAGCAGTTCTTC
TRBV21-1	.	.	TRBJ1-5	CASSNGGERQPQHF	TGTGCCAGCAGCAACGGCGGGGAGCGTCAGCCCCAGCATTTT
TRBV7-8	TRBD1	.	TRBJ1-5	CASSLVGTGGSQPQHF	TGTGCCAGCAGCTTAGTCGGGACAGGGGGTAGTCAGCCCCAGCATTTT
TRBV2	TRBD2	.	TRBJ2-7	CASSDSGRVYEQYF	TGTGCCAGCAGTGATAGCGGGAGGGTCTACGAGCAGTACTTC
TRBV19	TRBD2	.	TRBJ2-2	CASSFPGLAGTGELFF	TGTGCCAGTAGTTTCCCCGGACTAGCGGGGACCGGGGAGCTGTTTTTT
TRBV18	TRBD1	.	TRBJ2-1	CASSPPSGGNRNEQFF	TGTGCCAGCTCACCACCGTCAGGGGGCAACAGGAATGAGCAGTTCTTC
TRBV29-1	TRBD1	few	TRBJ1-2	CSVERDRPNYGYTF	TGCAGCGTTGAAAGGGACAGGCCTAACTATGGCTACACCTTC
TRBV19	.	.	TRBJ2-7	CASSIPGRGHEQYF	TGTGCCAGTAGTATCCCCGGGAGAGGCCACGAGCAGTACTTC
TRBV2	TRBD2	few	TRBJ2-5	CASRKLAGVQETQYF	TGTGCCAGCAGGAAGCTAGCGGGGGTGCAAGAGACCCAGTACTTC
TRBV7-8	TRBD1	few	TRBJ2-5	CASSPRTGRETQYF	TGTGCCAGCAGCCCGAGGACAGGGAGGGAGACCCAGTACTTC
TRBV21-1	.	.	TRBJ1-4	CASSKNRGANEKLFF	TGTGCCAGCAGCAAGAACAGGGGGGCTAATGAAAAACTGTTTTTT
TRBV5-1	TRBD2	few	TRBJ2-1	CASSLRLAEVGSYNEQFF	TGCGCCAGCAGCTTGCGGCTAGCGGAGGTAGGCTCCTACAATGAGCAGTTCTTC
TRBV11-2	.	.	TRBJ2-7	CASSLEGTRTYEQYF	TGTGCCAGCAGCTTAGAAGGGACTCGTACCTACGAGCAGTACTTC
TRBV5-1	.	few	TRBJ2-1	CASSLGQTYNEQFF	TGCGCCAGCAGCTTGGGACAGACCTACAATGAGCAGTTCTTC
TRBV15	.	.	TRBJ1-5	CATSRDAGDQPQHF	TGTGCCACCAGCAGAGATGCAGGGGATCAGCCCCAGCATTTT
TRBV28	.	.	TRBJ2-3	CASSLGRTWDTQYF	TGTGCCAGCAGTTTAGGGCGGACATGGGATACGCAGTATTTT
TRBV29-1	.	few	TRBJ2-5	CSVVQSSAETQYF	TGCAGCGTAGTACAGTCGTCGGCAGAGACCCAGTACTTC
TRBV15	TRBD2	.	TRBJ2-7	CATSRDLSGAAYEQYF	TGTGCCACCAGCAGAGATCTTAGCGGGGCTGCCTACGAGCAGTACTTC
TRBV4-1	TRBD1	.	TRBJ1-1	CASSLLDRGRRNTEAFF	TGCGCCAGCAGCCTGCTGGACAGGGGCAGAAGGAACACTGAAGCTTTCTTT
TRBV29-1	.	few	TRBJ1-2	CSVAGGNGYTF	TGCAGCGTTGCGGGCGGGAATGGCTACACCTTC
TRBV6-5	TRBD2	.	TRBJ2-7	CASSYQWGGAYEQYF	TGTGCCAGCAGTTACCAGTGGGGGGGTGCCTACGAGCAGTACTTC
TRBV4-1	.	.	TRBJ1-2	CASSQVGQVLGYGYTF	TGCGCCAGCAGCCAAGTGGGGCAGGTTCTTGGCTATGGCTACACCTTC
TRBV2	.	.	TRBJ2-5	CASSEWQAQETQYF	TGTGCCAGCAGTGAATGGCAGGCCCAAGAGACCCAGTACTTC
TRBV30	TRBD1	.	TRBJ2-4	CAIQGAGNIQYF	TGTGCCATACAGGGGGCAGGAAACATTCAGTACTTC
TRBV5-6	.	.	TRBJ2-2	CASSLGLNTGELFF	TGTGCCAGCAGCTTGGGACTCAACACCGGGGAGCTGTTTTTT
TRBV19	.	.	TRBJ2-7	CASSIGANTYEQYF	TGTGCCAGTAGTATAGGGGCCAACACCTACGAGCAGTACTTC
TRBV6-5	.	.	TRBJ2-1	CASTPGWQGYEQFF	TGTGCCAGCACCCCAGGTTGGCAGGGGTATGAGCAGTTCTTC
TRBV11-2	TRBD1	.	TRBJ2-7	CASSSIRQGNTYEQYF	TGTGCCAGCAGCTCCATAAGACAGGGGAATACCTACGAGCAGTACTTC
TRBV6-5	.	few	TRBJ1-1	CASSYPGGTEAFF	TGTGCCAGCAGTTACCCCGGGGGGACTGAAGCTTTCTTT
TRBV29-1	.	.	TRBJ1-2	CSVGSWTGDYGYTF	TGCAGCGTGGGGTCCTGGACTGGGGACTATGGCTACACCTTC
TRBV11-2	.	few	TRBJ2-1	CASSLRSWDEQFF	TGTGCCAGCAGCTTAAGGAGCTGGGATGAGCAGTTCTTC
TRBV5-6	TRBD1	.	TRBJ1-5	CASSLTGGVNQPQHF	TGTGCCAGCAGCTTGACAGGGGGCGTAAATCAGCCCCAGCATTTT